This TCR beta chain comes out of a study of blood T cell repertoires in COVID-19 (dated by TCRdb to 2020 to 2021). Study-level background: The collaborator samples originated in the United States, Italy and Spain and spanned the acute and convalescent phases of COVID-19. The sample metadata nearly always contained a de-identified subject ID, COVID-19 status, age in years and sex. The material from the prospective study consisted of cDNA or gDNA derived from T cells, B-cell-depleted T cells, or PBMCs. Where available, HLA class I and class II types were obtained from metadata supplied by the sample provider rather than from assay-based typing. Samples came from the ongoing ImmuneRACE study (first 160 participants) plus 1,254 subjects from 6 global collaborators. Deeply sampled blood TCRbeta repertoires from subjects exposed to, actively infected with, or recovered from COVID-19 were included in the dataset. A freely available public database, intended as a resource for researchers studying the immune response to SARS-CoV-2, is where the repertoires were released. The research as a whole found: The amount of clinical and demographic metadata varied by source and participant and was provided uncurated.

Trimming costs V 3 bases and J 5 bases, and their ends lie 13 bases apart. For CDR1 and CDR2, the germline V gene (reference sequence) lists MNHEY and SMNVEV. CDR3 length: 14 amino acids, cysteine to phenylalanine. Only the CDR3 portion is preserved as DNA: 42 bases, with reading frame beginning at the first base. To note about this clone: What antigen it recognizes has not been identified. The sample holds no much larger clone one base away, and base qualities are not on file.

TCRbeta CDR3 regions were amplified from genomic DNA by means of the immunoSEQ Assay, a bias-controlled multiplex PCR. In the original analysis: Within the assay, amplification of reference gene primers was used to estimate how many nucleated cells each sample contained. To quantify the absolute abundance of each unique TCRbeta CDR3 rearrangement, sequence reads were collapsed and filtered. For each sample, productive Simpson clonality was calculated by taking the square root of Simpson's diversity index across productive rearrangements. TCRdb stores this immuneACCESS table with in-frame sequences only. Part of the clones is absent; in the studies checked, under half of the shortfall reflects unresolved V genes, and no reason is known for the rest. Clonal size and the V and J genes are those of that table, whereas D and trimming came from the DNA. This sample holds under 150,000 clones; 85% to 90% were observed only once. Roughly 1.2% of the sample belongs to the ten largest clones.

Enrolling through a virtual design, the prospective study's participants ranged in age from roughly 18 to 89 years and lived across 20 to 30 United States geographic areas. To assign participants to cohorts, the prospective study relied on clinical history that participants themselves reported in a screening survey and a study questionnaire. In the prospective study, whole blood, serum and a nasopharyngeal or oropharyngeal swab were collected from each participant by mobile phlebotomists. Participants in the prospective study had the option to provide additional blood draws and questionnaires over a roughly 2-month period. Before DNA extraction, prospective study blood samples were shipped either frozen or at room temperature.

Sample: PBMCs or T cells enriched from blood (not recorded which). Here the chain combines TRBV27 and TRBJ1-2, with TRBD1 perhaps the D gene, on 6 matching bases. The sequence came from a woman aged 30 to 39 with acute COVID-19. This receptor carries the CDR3 CASSFQGTEYGYTF. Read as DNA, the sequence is TGTGCCAGCAGTTTTCAGGGGACGGAATATGGCTACACCTTC.